This TCR beta chain was sequenced during a study of blood T cell repertoires in COVID-19. There are 13 residues in the CDR3. In germline, CDR1 is LNHNV, CDR2 YYDKDF (reference sequence). V shed 5 bases and J shed 5 bases, with 11 bases lying between them. Some clones are missing from TCRdb's copy, which holds only in-frame ones; the method was immunoSEQ multiplex PCR. The table shows about 180,000 clones, with about 91% occurring only once. This chain links TRBV15 with TRBJ2-3; D ambiguous. This TCR was recovered from a woman in her 30s with acute or convalescent COVID-19. The sequenced material came from peripheral blood. CDR3 sequence: CATSGEVGDTQYF. Written as DNA, the CDR3 is TGTGCCACCAGCGGCGAGGTGGGAGATACGCAGTATTTT.